Listed below are T cell receptor beta chains from one sample, sequenced in a study of cytomegalovirus exposure and HLA in healthy donors. This table comes from immunoSEQ multiplex PCR, and its TCRdb copy is limited to in-frame clones, with some not included. The table records about 94,000 clones, more than 70% of them present only once. Material for sequencing was PBMCs. These receptor sequences come from a man between 25 and 39 years old in good health and CMV-seronegative. The CDR3 runs from the conserved cysteine through the conserved F or W. D genes are given only for firm matches.

j_gene: TRBJ1-1
d_gene: -
v_gene: TRBV18
CDR3aa: CASSPDGTLTEAFF

j_gene: TRBJ2-5
d_gene: -
v_gene: TRBV7-9
CDR3aa: CASSYGERETQYF

j_gene: TRBJ1-2
d_gene: TRBD1
v_gene: TRBV7-2
CDR3aa: CASSSRQGATNYGYTF

j_gene: TRBJ1-1
d_gene: TRBD1
v_gene: TRBV10-3
CDR3aa: CAIRGQGNTEAFF

j_gene: TRBJ1-5
d_gene: -
v_gene: TRBV7-9
CDR3aa: CASSHTTGIGQPQHF

j_gene: TRBJ2-7
d_gene: TRBD2
v_gene: TRBV7-2
CDR3aa: CASSLVQAGYYEQYF

j_gene: TRBJ2-5
d_gene: TRBD1
v_gene: TRBV6-5
CDR3aa: CASSDRVNRETQYF

j_gene: TRBJ2-7
d_gene: TRBD2
v_gene: TRBV5-4
CDR3aa: CASSPRSAGRPYEQYF

j_gene: TRBJ2-1
d_gene: TRBD2
v_gene: TRBV6-1
CDR3aa: CASSVTGRAPYNEQFF

j_gene: TRBJ1-1
d_gene: -
v_gene: TRBV11-2
CDR3aa: CASRPSSRTAYTEAFF

j_gene: TRBJ1-2
d_gene: TRBD1
v_gene: TRBV27
CDR3aa: CASRARTGNNYGYTF

j_gene: TRBJ2-2
d_gene: TRBD2
v_gene: TRBV28
CDR3aa: CASNTPRLAGQTGELFF

j_gene: TRBJ2-6
d_gene: -
v_gene: TRBV7-7
CDR3aa: CASSLEQLNVLTF

j_gene: TRBJ2-7
d_gene: TRBD2
v_gene: TRBV13
CDR3aa: CASSGGTSGPYEQYF

j_gene: TRBJ1-6
d_gene: TRBD1
v_gene: TRBV28
CDR3aa: CASTLLLGTGRFSGNSPLHF

j_gene: TRBJ2-7
d_gene: -
v_gene: TRBV18
CDR3aa: CASSEATDSYEQYF

j_gene: TRBJ1-4
d_gene: -
v_gene: TRBV4-3
CDR3aa: CASSLDFWGGEKLFF

j_gene: TRBJ2-5
d_gene: TRBD2
v_gene: TRBV7-8
CDR3aa: CASSSRLAGGPDETQYF

j_gene: TRBJ1-5
d_gene: -
v_gene: TRBV30
CDR3aa: CAWSVPRQDQPQHF

j_gene: TRBJ2-7
d_gene: -
v_gene: TRBV7-2
CDR3aa: CASTSSLDHGSYEQYF

j_gene: TRBJ1-4
d_gene: TRBD1
v_gene: TRBV5-1
CDR3aa: CASSPSPGQGYEKLFF

j_gene: TRBJ1-2
d_gene: TRBD1
v_gene: TRBV5-1
CDR3aa: CASRLDRDNGYTF

j_gene: TRBJ1-2
d_gene: -
v_gene: TRBV11-2
CDR3aa: CASSLAPIQGSDYGYTF

j_gene: TRBJ2-7
d_gene: TRBD1
v_gene: TRBV30
CDR3aa: CAWGTGVYEQYF

j_gene: TRBJ1-2
d_gene: -
v_gene: TRBV30
CDR3aa: CAWSVAGGYTF

j_gene: -
d_gene: -
v_gene: TRBV27
CDR3aa: CASSLSESSYEQYF

j_gene: TRBJ1-4
d_gene: -
v_gene: TRBV19
CDR3aa: CASSPTAAKATNEKLFF

j_gene: TRBJ2-7
d_gene: -
v_gene: TRBV7-9
CDR3aa: CSSNPTGAYEQYF

j_gene: TRBJ2-7
d_gene: TRBD2
v_gene: TRBV7-8
CDR3aa: CASSTGRGYEQYF

j_gene: TRBJ1-5
d_gene: -
v_gene: TRBV19
CDR3aa: CASSIALGVPQHF

j_gene: TRBJ1-2
d_gene: -
v_gene: TRBV5-4
CDR3aa: CASSGGGANYGYTF

j_gene: TRBJ2-2
d_gene: -
v_gene: TRBV27
CDR3aa: CASRETGDTGELFF

j_gene: TRBJ1-1
d_gene: -
v_gene: TRBV7-9
CDR3aa: CASSSTLNAEAFF

j_gene: TRBJ2-1
d_gene: -
v_gene: TRBV2
CDR3aa: CASGESSYNEQFF

j_gene: TRBJ2-3
d_gene: TRBD2
v_gene: TRBV13
CDR3aa: CASSLVGLAGIASTDTQYF

j_gene: TRBJ1-2
d_gene: TRBD1
v_gene: TRBV5-1
CDR3aa: CASSWGQAGLPYGYTF

j_gene: TRBJ1-1
d_gene: -
v_gene: TRBV11-2
CDR3aa: CASSLDRQGTEAFF

j_gene: TRBJ2-2
d_gene: -
v_gene: TRBV21-1
CDR3aa: CASSKAAVTGELFF

j_gene: TRBJ2-7
d_gene: TRBD1
v_gene: TRBV30
CDR3aa: CAWSGQGAGEQYF

j_gene: TRBJ2-5
d_gene: TRBD1
v_gene: TRBV6-6
CDR3aa: CASSPTPGQGKETQYF

j_gene: TRBJ2-1
d_gene: TRBD1
v_gene: TRBV19
CDR3aa: CASSQGATPYNEQFF

j_gene: TRBJ2-3
d_gene: TRBD1
v_gene: TRBV9
CDR3aa: CASSVVGGQATDTQYF